This TCR beta chain was recorded in a study of blood T cell repertoires in COVID-19. Study-level information: There were acute and convalescent COVID-19 samples, and they came from the United States, Italy and Spain. In each case, the material was cDNA or gDNA derived from T cells, B-cell-depleted T cells, or PBMCs.

In the original workflow: Amplification with reference gene primers provided the estimates of nucleated cell counts. TCRdb's copy holds only in-frame clones and misses some; the assay was immunoSEQ multiplex PCR. The V and J calls and the clone size are those of that table, but D and trimming were determined from the DNA. The table has about 150,000 clones, over 65% seen once. The sequence derives from a human donor in a cohort sampled during active COVID-19. The specimen sequenced was peripheral blood.

The CDR3 is CASSSTGNHQPQHF. DNA of the CDR3: TGTGCCAGCAGCTCGACAGGGAATCATCAGCCCCAGCATTTT. The chain recombines TRBV27 with TRBJ1-5; 7 bases agree with TRBD1. J was trimmed by 5 bases and V by 6 bases; bases with no gene match: 7. Germline assignment: CDR1 MNHEY and CDR2 SMNVEV (reference sequence). The CDR3 covers 14 residues.